What follows describes a single TCR beta chain. Its antigen is undetermined. The data are from a study of CXCR3-negative and CXCR3-positive naive CD8 T cells. The CDR3 spans 17 residues. Germline values: CDR1 SGHRS, CDR2 YFSETQ. The study sorted every CD8+ T cell subset in triplicate at 250,000 to 300,000 cells each. Cells classed as naive CD8+ T cells were CD45RO-CCR7+CD27+CD95-. Study-wide findings and caveats: Hydrophobicity of TRB CDR3s was greater in CXCR3-positive naive cells than in CXCR3-negative naive cells. Most assays used freshly isolated PBMCs, as cryopreservation partially reduced CXCR3. Whereas memory cells differed, naive CXCR3-negative and CXCR3-positive cells shared similar TRBV-TRBJ usage.

Libraries of TRB cDNA were made by 5' RACE and carried UMIs. TCRdb re-called the 5' RACE reads, yielding one record per CDR3 amino acid sequence without DNA. The sample's table shows roughly 100,000 distinct CDR3 sequences. This TCR was recovered from a human donor in good health. Some clones in this sample may be carry-over from other donors' samples. The chain recombines TRBV5-1 with TRBJ2-1; TCRdb designates TRBD2, a call that cannot be tested without DNA. The sequencing sample was made of naive CXCR3+ CD8+ T cells from blood. The sample's subset: CD45RO-CCR7+CD27+CD95- naive CD8+ T cells expressing CXCR3 (TNR3+). The CDR3 region is CASSFLAGDMAYNEQFF. Full variable domain (rest looked up from reference TRBV5-1 and TRBJ2-1): KAGVTQTPRYLIKTRGQQVTLSCSPISGHRSVSWYQQTPGQGLQFLFEYFSETQRNKGNFPGRFSGRQFSNSRSEMNVSTLELGDSALYLCASSFLAGDMAYNEQFFGPGTRLTVL.